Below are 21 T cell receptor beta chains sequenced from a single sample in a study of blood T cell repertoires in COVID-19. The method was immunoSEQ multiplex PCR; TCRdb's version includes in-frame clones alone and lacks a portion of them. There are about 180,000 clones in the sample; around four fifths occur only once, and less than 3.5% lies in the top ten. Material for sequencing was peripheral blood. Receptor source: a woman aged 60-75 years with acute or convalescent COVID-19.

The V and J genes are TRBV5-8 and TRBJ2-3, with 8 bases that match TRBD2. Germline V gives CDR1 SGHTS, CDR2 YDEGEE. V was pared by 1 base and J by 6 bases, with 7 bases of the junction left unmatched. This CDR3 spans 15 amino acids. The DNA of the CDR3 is TGTGCCAGCAGCTTGAGGGCGGGGGGAATGGATACGCAGTATTTT. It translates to CASSLRAGGMDTQYF.

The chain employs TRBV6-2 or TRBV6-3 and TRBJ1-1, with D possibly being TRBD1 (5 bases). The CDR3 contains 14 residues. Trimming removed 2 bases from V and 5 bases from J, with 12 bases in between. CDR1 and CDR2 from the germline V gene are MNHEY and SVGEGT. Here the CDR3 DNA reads TGTGCCAGCAGTTACGCTACAGGAGGGACTGAAGCTTTCTTT. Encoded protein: CASSYATGGTEAFF.

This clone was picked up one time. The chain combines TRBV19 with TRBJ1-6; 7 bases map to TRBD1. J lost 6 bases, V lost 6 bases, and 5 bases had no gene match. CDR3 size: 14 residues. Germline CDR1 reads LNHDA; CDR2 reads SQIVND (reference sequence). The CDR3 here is CASSKTGINSPLHF. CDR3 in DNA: TGTGCCAGTAGCAAGACAGGGATTAATTCACCCCTCCACTTT.

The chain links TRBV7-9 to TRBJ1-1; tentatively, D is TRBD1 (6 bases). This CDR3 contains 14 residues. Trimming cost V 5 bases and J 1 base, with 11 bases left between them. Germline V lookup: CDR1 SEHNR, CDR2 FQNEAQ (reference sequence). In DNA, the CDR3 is TGTGCCAGCAGCCGTACAGGGCAGAACACTGAAGCTTTCTTT. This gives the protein CASSRTGQNTEAFF.

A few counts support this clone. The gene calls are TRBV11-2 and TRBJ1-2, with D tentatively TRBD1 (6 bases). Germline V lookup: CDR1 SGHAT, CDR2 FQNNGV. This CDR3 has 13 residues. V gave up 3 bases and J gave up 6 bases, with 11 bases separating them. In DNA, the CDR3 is TGTGCCAGCAGCTTTAGGGGGGGAAATGGCTACACCTTC. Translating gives CASSFRGGNGYTF.

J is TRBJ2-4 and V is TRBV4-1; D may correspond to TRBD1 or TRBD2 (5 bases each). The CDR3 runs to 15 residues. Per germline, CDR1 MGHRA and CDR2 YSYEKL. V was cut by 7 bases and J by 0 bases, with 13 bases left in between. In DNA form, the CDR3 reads TGCGCCAGCACCCAGGGAGACCTAGCCAAAAACATTCAGTACTTC. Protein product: CASTQGDLAKNIQYF.

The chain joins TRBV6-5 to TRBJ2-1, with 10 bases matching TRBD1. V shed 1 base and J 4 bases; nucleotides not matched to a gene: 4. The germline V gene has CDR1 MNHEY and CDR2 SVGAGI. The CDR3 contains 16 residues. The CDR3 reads CASSYLGQGFYNEQFF. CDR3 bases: TGTGCCAGCAGTTACTTGGGACAGGGGTTTTACAATGAGCAGTTCTTC.

The CDR3 coding sequence is TGTGCCAGCAGACTACAGGGGGTTAGCTCCTACGAGCAGTACTTC. The encoded protein is CASRLQGVSSYEQYF. This chain links TRBV6-5 with TRBJ2-7; 8 bases align to TRBD1. CDR3 length: 15 residues. V lost 6 bases to trimming and J lost 0 bases; unmatched junction nucleotides: 7. From germline, CDR1 is MNHEY and CDR2 SVGAGI.

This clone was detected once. The CDR3 is CASSLLGQHNEKLFF. Here the CDR3 DNA reads TGTGCCAGCAGCTTATTAGGACAGCATAATGAAAAACTGTTTTTT. This chain connects TRBV7-2 to TRBJ1-4; D is perhaps TRBD1 (6 bases). Deletions cut 2 bases from V and 4 bases from J, with 11 bases between. CDR3 length equals 15 residues. In germline, CDR1 is SGHTA, CDR2 FQGNSA.

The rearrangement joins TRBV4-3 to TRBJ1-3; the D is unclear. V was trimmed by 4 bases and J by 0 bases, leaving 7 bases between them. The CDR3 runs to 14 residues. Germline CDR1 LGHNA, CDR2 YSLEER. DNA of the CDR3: TGCGCCAGCAGCCCCGAGTTCTCTGGAAACACCATATATTTT. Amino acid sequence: CASSPEFSGNTIYF.

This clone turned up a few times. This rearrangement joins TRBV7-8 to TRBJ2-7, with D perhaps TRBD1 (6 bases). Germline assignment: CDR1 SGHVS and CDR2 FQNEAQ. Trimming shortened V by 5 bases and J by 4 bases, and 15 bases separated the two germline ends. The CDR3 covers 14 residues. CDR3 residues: CASSAQGVMYEQYF. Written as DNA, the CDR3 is TGTGCCAGCAGCGCACAGGGAGTTATGTACGAGCAGTACTTC.

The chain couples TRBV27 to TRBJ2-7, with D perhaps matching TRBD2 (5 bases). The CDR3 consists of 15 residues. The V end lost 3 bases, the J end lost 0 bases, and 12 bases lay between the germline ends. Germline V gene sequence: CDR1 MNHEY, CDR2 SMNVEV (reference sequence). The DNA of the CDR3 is TGTGCCAGCAGTTTGATCCCGGGGTCCTCCTACGAGCAGTACTTC. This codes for CASSLIPGSSYEQYF.

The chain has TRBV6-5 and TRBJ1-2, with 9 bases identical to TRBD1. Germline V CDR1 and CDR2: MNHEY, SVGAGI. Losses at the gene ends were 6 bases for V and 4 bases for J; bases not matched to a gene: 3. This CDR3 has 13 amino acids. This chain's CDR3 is CASRMTGGYGYTF. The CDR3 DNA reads TGTGCCAGCAGGATGACAGGGGGCTATGGCTACACCTTC.

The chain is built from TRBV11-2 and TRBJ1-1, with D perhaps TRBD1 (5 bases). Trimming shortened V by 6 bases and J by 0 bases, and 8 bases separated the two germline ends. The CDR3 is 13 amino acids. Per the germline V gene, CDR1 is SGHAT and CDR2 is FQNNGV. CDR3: CASRRGLNTEAFF. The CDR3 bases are TGTGCCAGCAGGCGGGGACTGAACACTGAAGCTTTCTTT.

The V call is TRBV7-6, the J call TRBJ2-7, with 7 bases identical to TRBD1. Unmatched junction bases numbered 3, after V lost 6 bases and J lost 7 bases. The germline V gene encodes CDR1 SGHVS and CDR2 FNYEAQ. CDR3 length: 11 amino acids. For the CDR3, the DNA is TGTGCCAGCAGATTACAGGGGGAGCAGTACTTC. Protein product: CASRLQGEQYF.

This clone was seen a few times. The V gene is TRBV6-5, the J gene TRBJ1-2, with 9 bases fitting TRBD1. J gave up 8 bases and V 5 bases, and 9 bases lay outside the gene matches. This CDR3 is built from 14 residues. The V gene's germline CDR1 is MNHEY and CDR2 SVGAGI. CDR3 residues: CASSTGQGMRGYTF. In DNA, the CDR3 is TGTGCCAGCAGTACCGGACAGGGGATGAGGGGCTACACCTTC.

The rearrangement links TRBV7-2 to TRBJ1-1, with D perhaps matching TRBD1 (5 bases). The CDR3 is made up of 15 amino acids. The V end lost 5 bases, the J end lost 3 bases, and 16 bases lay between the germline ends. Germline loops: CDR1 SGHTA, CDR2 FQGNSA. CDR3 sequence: CASSPGPSRYTEAFF. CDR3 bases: TGTGCCAGCAGCCCAGGGCCATCTCGGTACACTGAAGCTTTCTTT.

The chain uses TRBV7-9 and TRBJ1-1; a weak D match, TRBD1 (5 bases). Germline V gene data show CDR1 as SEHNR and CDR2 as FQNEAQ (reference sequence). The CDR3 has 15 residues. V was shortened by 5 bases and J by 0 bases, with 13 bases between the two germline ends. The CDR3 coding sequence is TGTGCCAGCAGCCCATCTCAGGGCCTGAACACTGAAGCTTTCTTT. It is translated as CASSPSQGLNTEAFF.

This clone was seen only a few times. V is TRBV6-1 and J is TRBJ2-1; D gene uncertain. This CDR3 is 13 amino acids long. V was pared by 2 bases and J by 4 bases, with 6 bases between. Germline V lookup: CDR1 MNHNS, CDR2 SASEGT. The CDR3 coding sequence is TGTGCCAGCAGTGAAAAAGAGTACAATGAGCAGTTCTTC. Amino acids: CASSEKEYNEQFF.

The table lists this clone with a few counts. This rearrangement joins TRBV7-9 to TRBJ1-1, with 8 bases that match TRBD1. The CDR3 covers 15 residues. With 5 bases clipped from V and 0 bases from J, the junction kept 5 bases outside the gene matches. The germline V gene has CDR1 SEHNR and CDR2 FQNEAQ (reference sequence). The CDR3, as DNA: TGTGCCAGCAGCCCCGGACAGGGTATGAACACTGAAGCTTTCTTT. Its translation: CASSPGQGMNTEAFF.

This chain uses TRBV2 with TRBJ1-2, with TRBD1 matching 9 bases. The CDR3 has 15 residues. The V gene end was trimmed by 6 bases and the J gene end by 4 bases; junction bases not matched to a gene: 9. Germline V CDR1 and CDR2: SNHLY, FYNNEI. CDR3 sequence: CASRLTDRGLYGYTF. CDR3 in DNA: TGTGCCAGCAGGCTCACGGACAGGGGTCTCTATGGCTACACCTTC.